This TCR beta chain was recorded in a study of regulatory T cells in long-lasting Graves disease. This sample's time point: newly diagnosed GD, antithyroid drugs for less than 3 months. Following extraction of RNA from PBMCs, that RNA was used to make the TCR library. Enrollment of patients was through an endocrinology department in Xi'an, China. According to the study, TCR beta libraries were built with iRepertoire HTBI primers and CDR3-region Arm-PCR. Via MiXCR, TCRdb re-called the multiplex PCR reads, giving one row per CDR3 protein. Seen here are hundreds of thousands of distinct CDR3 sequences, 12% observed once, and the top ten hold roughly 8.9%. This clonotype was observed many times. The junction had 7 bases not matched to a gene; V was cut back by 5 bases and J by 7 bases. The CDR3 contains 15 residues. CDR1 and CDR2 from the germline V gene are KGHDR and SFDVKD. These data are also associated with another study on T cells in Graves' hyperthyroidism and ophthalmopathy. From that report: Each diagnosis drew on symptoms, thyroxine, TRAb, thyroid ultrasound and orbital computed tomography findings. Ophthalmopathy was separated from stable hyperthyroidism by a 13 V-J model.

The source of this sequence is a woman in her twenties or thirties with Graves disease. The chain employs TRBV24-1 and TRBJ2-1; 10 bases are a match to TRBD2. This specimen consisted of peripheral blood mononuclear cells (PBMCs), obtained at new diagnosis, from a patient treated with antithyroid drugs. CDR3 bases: TGTGCCACCAGTGGGCTAGCGGGAGAAGGAAATGAGCAGTTCTTC. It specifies CATSGLAGEGNEQFF.